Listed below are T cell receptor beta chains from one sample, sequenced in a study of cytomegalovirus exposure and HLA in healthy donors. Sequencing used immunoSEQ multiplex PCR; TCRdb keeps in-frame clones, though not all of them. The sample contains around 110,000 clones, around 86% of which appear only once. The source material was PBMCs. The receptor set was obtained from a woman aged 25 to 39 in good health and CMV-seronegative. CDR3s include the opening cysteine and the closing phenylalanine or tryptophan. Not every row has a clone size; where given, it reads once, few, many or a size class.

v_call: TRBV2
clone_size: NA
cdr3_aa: CASSLVGTGNTIYF

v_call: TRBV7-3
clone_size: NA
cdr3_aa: CASSPLHTGELFF

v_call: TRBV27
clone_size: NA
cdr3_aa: CASRPLAGQGASPLHF

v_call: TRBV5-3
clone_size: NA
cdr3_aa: CARSQPSVSQETQYF

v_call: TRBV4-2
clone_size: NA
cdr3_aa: CASSQGGLEADTQYF

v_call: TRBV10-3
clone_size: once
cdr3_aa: CAISESHPSGRGRISTDTQYF

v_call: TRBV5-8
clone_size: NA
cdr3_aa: CASSPTGYEQYF

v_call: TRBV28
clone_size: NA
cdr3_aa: CASSLRPAGEKLFF

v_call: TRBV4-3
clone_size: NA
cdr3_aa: CASSQDPLGSTDTQYF

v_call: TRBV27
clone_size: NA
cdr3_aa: CASSFAGGNEQYF

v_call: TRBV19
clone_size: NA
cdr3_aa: CASSLAPWAHEQFF

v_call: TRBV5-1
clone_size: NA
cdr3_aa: CASSLSRVTNEKLFF

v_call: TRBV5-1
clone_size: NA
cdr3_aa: CASSLGSGSYEQYF

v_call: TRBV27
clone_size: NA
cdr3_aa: CASSLRPGLNSNQPQHF

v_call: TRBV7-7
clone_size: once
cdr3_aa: CASSLAAVETQYF

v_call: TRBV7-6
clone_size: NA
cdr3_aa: CASSNTADSNQPQHF

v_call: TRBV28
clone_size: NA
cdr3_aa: CASSRAGLGNSPLHF

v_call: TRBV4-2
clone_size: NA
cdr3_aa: CASSQDGAIGVADTQYF

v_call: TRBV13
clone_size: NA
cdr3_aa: CASSLKLTDTQYF

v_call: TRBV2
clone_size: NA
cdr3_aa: CASSELATQYF

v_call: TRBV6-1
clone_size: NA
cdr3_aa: CASRQGGDAGELFF

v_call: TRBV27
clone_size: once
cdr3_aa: CASVDRQNFSGQGPYGYTF

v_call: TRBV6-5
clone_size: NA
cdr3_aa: CASSYGAGDTGELFF

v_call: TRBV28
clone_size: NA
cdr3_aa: CASSKGGPGSYEQYF

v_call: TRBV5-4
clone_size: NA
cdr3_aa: CASSLAGVGTGELFF

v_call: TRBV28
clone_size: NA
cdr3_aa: CASSPNQRLNTGELFF

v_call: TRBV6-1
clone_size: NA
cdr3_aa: CAIPGLAGQWETQYF

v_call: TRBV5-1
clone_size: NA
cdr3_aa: CASSWTGGHSYEQYF

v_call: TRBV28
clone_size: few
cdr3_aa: CASKTSDRVHEQYF

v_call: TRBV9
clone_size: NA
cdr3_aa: CARRRDRVLAGGTYEQYF

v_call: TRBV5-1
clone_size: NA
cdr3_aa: CASSLVQGANNEQFF

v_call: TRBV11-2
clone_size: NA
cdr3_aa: CASSLGGGSGRAREQYF

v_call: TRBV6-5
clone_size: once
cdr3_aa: CASSYFGQGGETQYF

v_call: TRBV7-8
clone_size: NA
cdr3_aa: CASSASGGTGGNEQFF

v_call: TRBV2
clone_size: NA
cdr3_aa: CASGSQGAGEQFF

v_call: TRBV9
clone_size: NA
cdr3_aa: CASSVAPFGSGYNEQFF

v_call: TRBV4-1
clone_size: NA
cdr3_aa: CASSPRQGDYEQYF

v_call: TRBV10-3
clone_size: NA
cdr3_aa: CAITEEGVYGYTF

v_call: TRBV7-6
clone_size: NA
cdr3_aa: CASSLTTAGGGSGANVLTF

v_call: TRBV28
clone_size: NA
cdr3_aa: CASTGSIGGRGYYGYTF

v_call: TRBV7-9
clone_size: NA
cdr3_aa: CASSLRGQSTDTQYF

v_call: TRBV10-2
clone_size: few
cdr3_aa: CASSEERDTQYF

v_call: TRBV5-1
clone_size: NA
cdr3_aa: CASCAGGGKAYEQYF

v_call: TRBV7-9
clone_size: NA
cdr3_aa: CATSTLNRGSNEQYF

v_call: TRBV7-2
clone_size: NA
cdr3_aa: CASSLEGWQAFF

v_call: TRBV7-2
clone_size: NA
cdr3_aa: CASSSGTSFAQYF

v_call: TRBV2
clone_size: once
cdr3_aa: CASSERGQVINEKLFF

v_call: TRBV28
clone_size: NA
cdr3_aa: CASSSPTTGQETQYF

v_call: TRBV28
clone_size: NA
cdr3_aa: CASSLPSGGGWETQYF

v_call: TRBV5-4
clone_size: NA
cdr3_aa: CASSLPLGGVSTDTQYF

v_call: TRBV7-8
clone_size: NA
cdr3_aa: CASSPTGGRGNQPQHF

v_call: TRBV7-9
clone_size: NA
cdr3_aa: CASSFSTDTQYF

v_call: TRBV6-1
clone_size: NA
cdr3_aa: CASSGGGLRLAKNIQYF